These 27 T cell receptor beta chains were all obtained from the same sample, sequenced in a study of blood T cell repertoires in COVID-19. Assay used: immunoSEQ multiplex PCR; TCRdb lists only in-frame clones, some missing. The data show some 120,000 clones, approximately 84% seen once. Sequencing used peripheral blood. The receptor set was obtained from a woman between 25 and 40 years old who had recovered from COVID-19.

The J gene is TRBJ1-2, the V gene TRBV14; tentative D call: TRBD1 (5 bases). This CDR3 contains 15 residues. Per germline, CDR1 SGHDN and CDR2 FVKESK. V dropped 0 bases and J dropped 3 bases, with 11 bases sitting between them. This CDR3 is CASSQDIGVHYGYTF. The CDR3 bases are TGTGCCAGCAGCCAAGATATAGGGGTCCACTATGGCTACACCTTC.

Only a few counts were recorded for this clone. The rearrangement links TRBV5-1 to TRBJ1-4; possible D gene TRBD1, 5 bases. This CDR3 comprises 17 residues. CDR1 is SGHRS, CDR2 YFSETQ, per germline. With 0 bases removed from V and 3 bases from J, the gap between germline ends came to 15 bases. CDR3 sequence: CASSLDLGAAANEKLFF. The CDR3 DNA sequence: TGCGCCAGCAGCTTGGACCTAGGGGCGGCGGCTAATGAAAAACTGTTTTTT. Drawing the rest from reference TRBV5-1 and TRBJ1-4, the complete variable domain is KAGVTQTPRYLIKTRGQQVTLSCSPISGHRSVSWYQQTPGQGLQFLFEYFSETQRNKGNFPGRFSGRQFSNSRSEMNVSTLELGDSALYLCASSLDLGAAANEKLFFGSGTQLSVL.

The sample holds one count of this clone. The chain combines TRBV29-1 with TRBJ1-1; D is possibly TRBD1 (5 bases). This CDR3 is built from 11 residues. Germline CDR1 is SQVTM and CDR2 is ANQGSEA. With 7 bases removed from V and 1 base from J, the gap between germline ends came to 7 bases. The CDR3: CSGTQNTEAFF. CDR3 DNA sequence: TGCAGCGGGACACAGAACACTGAAGCTTTCTTT.

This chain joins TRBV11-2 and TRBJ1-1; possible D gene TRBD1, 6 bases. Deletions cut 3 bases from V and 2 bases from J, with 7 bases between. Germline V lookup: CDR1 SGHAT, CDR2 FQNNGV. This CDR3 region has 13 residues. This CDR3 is CASSLTGNTEAFF. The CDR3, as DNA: TGTGCCAGCAGCTTGACAGGAAACACTGAAGCTTTCTTT.

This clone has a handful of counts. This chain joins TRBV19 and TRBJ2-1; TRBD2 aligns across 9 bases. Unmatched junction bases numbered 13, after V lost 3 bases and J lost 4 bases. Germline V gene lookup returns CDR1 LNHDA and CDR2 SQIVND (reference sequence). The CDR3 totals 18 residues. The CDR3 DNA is TGTGCCAGTAGTATTTCCCCCCCTAGGGCGGGAGGGTACAATGAGCAGTTCTTC. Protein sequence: CASSISPPRAGGYNEQFF.

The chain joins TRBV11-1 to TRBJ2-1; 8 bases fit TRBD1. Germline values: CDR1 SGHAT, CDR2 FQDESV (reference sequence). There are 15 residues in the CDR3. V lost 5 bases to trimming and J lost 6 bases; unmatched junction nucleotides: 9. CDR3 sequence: CASSQIRTGSNEQFF. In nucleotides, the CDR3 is TGTGCCAGCAGCCAAATACGGACAGGGAGCAATGAGCAGTTCTTC. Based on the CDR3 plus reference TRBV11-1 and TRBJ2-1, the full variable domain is EAEVAQSPRYKITEKSQAVAFWCDPISGHATLYWYRQILGQGPELLVQFQDESVVDDSQLPKDRFSAERLKGVDSTLKIQPAELGDSAMYLCASSQIRTGSNEQFFGPGTRLTVL.

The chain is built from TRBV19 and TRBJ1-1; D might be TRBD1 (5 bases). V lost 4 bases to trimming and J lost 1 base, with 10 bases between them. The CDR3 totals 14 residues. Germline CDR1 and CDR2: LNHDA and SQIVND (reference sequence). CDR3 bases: TGTGCCAGTAGTAAAGGGACTAAGAACACTGAAGCTTTCTTT. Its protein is CASSKGTKNTEAFF.

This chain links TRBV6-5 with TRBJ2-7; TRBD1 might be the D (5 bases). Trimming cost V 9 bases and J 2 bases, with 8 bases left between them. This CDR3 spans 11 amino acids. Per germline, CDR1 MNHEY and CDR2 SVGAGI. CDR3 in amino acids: CASKGTYEQYF. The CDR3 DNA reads TGTGCCAGTAAGGGGACCTACGAGCAGTACTTC.

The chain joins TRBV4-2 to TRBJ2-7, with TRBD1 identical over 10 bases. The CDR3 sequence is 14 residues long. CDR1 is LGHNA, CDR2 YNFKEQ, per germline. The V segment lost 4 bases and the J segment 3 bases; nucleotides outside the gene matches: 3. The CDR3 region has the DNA TGTGCCAGCAGCCGGGGACAGGGGAACTACGAGCAGTACTTC. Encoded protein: CASSRGQGNYEQYF.

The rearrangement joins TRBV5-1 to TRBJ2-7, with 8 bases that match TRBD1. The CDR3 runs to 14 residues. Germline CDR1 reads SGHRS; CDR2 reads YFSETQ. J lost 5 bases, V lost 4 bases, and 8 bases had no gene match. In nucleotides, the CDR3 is TGCGCCAGCAGCACTTCGACAGGGGAGAACGAGCAGTACTTC. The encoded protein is CASSTSTGENEQYF.

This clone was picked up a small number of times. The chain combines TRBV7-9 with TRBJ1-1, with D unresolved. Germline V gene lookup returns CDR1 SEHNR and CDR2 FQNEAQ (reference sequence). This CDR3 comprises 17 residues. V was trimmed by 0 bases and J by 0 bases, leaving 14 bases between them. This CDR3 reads CASSLASRGRMNTEAFF. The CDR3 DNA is TGTGCCAGCAGCTTAGCTTCGCGGGGAAGGATGAACACTGAAGCTTTCTTT.

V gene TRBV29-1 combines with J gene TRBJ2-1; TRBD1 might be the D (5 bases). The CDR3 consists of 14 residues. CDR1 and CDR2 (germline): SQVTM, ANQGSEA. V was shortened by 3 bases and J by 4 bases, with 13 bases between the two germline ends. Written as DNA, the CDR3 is TGCAGCGTTGATTCGGTGGACAAGTACAATGAGCAGTTCTTC. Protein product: CSVDSVDKYNEQFF.

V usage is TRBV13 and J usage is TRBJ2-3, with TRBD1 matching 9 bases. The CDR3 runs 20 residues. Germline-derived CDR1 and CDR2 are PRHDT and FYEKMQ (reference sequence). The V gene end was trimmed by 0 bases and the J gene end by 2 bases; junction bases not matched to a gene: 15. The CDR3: CASSLGLQGAGSGYTDTQYF. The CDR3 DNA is TGTGCCAGCAGCTTAGGCCTACAGGGGGCAGGTAGCGGATACACAGATACGCAGTATTTT.

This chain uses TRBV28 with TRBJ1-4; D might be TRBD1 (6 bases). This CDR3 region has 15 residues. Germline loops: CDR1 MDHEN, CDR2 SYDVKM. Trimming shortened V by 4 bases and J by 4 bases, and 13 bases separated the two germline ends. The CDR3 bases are TGTGCCAGCAGTTCATCGGGGGGCCGTAATGAAAAACTGTTTTTT. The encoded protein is CASSSSGGRNEKLFF.

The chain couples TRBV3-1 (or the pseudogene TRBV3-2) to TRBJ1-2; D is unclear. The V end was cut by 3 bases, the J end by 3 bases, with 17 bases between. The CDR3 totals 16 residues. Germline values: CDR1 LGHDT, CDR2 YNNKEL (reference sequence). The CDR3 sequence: CASSQSSGSFYYGYTF. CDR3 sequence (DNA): TGTGCCAGCAGCCAGTCTTCCGGGTCTTTCTACTATGGCTACACCTTC.

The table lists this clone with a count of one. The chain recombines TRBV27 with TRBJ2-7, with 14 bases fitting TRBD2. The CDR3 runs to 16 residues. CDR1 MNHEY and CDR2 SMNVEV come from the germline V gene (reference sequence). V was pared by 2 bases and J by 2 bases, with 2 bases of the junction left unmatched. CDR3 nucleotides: TGTGCCAGCAGTTTAACGGGACTAGCGGGGGCCTACGAGCAGTACTTC. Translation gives CASSLTGLAGAYEQYF.

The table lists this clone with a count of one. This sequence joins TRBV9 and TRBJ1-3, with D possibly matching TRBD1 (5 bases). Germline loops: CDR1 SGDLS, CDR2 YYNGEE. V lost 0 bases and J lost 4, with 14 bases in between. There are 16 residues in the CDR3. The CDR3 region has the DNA TGTGCCAGCAGCGTAGATCCAGGGAAGACCGGAAACACCATATATTTT. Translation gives CASSVDPGKTGNTIYF.

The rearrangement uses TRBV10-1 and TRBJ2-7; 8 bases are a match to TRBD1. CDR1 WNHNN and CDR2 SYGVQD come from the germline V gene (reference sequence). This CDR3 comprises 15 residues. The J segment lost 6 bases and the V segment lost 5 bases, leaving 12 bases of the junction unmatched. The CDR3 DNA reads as TGCGCCAGCAGTCCGGGGACAGGTGCAGCTCCCGAGCAGTACTTC. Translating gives CASSPGTGAAPEQYF.

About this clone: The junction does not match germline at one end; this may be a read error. DNA of the CDR3: TGTGCTAGCAGCTTGGGGGAAAGGGCAGGAGGGTTGCATGAGCAGTTCTTC. Protein product: CASSLGERAGGLHEQFF. The chain has TRBV7-7 and TRBJ2-1; tentative D call: TRBD2 (6 bases). Per the germline V gene, CDR1 is SSHAT and CDR2 is FNYEAQ (reference sequence). The CDR3 sequence is 17 residues long. Supplemented by reference TRBV7-7 and TRBJ2-1, the full variable domain reads GAGVSQSPRYKVTKRGQDVTLRCDPISSHATLYWYQQALGQGPEFLTYFNYEAQPDKSGLPSDRFSAERPEGSISTLTIQRTEQRDSAMYRCASSLGERAGGLHEQFFGPGTRLTVL.

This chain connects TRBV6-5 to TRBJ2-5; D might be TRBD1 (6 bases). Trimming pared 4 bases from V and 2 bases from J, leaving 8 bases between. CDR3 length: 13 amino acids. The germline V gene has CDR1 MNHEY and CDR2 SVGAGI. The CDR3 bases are TGTGCCAGCAGTTGGACAGCTCAAGAGACCCAGTACTTC. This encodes CASSWTAQETQYF.

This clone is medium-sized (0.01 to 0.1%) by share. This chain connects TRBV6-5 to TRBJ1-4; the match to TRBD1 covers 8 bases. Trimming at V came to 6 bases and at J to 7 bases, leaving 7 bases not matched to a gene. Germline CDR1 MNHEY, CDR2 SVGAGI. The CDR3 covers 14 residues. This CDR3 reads CASSRLGQAEKLFF. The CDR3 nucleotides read TGTGCCAGCAGCCGACTGGGACAGGCTGAAAAACTGTTTTTT.

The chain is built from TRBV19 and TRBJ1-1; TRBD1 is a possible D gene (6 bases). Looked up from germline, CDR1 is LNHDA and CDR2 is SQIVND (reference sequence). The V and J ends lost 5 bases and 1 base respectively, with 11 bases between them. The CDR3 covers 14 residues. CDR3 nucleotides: TGTGCCAGTAGTTACAGGGCCCCGAACACTGAAGCTTTCTTT. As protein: CASSYRAPNTEAFF. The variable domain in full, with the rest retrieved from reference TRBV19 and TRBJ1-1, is DGGITQSPKYLFRKEGQNVTLSCEQNLNHDAMYWYRQDPGQGLRLIYYSQIVNDFQKGDIAEGYSVSREKKESFPLTVTSAQKNPTAFYLCASSYRAPNTEAFFGQGTRLTVV.

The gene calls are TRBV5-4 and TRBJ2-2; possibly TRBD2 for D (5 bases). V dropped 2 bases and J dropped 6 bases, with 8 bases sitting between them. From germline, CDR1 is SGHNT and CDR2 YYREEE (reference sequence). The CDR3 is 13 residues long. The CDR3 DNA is TGTGCCAGCAGCTTTCGGGGTCCCGGGGAGCTGTTTTTT. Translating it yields CASSFRGPGELFF.

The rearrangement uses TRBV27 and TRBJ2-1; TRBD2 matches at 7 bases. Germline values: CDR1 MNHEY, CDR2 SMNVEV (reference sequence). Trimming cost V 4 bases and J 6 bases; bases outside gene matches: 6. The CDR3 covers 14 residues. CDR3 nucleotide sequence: TGTGCCAGCAGTTCGAGCGGGATGGGCAATGAGCAGTTCTTC. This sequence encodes CASSSSGMGNEQFF.

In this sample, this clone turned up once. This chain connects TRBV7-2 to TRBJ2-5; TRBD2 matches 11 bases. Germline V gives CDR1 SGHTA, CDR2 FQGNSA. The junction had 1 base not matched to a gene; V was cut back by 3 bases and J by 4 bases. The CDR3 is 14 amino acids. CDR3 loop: CASSFGLAGETQYF. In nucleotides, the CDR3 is TGTGCCAGCAGCTTCGGACTAGCGGGAGAGACCCAGTACTTC.

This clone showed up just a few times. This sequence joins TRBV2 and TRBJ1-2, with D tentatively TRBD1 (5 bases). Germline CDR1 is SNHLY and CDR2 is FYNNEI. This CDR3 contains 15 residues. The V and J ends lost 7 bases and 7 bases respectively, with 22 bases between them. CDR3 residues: CASKKEQGATGGYTF. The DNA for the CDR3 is TGTGCCAGCAAGAAAGAACAAGGGGCGACGGGTGGCTACACCTTC.

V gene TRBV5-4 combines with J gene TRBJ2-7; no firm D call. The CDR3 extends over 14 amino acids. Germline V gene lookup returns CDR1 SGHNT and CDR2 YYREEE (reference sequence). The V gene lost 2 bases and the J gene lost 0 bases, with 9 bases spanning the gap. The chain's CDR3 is CASSLSLSSYEQYF. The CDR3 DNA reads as TGTGCCAGCAGCTTAAGCCTGAGCTCCTACGAGCAGTACTTC.